This is a list of T cell receptor beta chains from one sample in a study of response to subunit inactivated influenza vaccine. TCRdb fed the RT-PCR reads into MiXCR, producing one record per CDR3 protein. Of a few hundred thousand distinct CDR3 sequences in the sample, roughly 10% were seen once. This sample also appeared in a second study, on T cells expressing NK-cell markers.

The sample in question was PBMCs from blood, obtained on the day of vaccination. The receptor set was obtained from a man in his fifties or sixties who received an inactivated influenza vaccine. CDR3s include the opening cysteine and the closing phenylalanine or tryptophan. Each record gives: V gene, D gene, J gene, clone size, CDR3 protein, CDR3 DNA. The D gene is left open where the match is weak. Rows give clone size only sometimes, using once, few, many, or a class for an expanded clone.

V: TRBV6-2/TRBV6-3; D: TRBD1; J: TRBJ2-2; size: few; CDR3: CASSFRDRGRRELFF; DNA: TGTGCCAGCAGTTTCCGGGACAGGGGGCGCCGGGAGCTGTTTTTT
V: TRBV5-1; D: TRBD2; J: TRBJ2-1; size: few; CDR3: CASSPSGRYSYNEQFF; DNA: TGCGCCAGCAGTCCAAGCGGGAGGTACTCCTACAATGAGCAGTTCTTC
V: TRBV20-1; D: NA; J: TRBJ2-5; size: NA; CDR3: CSAREATFETQYF; DNA: TGCAGTGCTAGAGAGGCGACCTTCGAGACCCAGTACTTC
V: TRBV18; D: NA; J: TRBJ2-5; size: NA; CDR3: CASSPAGPGLQETQYF; DNA: TGTGCCAGCTCACCAGCAGGGCCAGGGTTACAAGAGACCCAGTACTTC
V: TRBV12-3/TRBV12-4; D: TRBD1; J: TRBJ2-2; size: few; CDR3: CASRTGTGHLHGELFF; DNA: TGTGCCAGCAGGACCGGGACAGGGCATCTTCACGGGGAGCTGTTTTTT
V: TRBV20-1; D: NA; J: TRBJ2-2; size: few; CDR3: CSALPSANTGELFF; DNA: TGCAGTGCTCTACCTAGCGCGAACACCGGGGAGCTGTTTTTT
V: TRBV4-3; D: NA; J: TRBJ1-1; size: NA; CDR3: CASSQEVNINTEAFF; DNA: TGCGCCAGCAGCCAAGAAGTCAACATTAACACTGAAGCTTTCTTT
V: TRBV7-9; D: NA; J: TRBJ2-3; size: few; CDR3: CASSSPQTHPDTQYF; DNA: TGTGCCAGCAGCTCGCCCCAAACTCACCCAGATACGCAGTATTTT
V: TRBV4-3; D: NA; J: TRBJ1-2; size: NA; CDR3: CASSQDGGARGYTF; DNA: TGCGCCAGCAGCCAAGATGGGGGGGCGCGGGGCTACACCTTC
V: TRBV20-1; D: NA; J: TRBJ2-7; size: NA; CDR3: CSARPAGYEQYF; DNA: TGCAGTGCTCGTCCCGCCGGATACGAGCAGTACTTC
V: TRBV10-2; D: TRBD1; J: TRBJ1-1; size: NA; CDR3: CATGTGPVTEAFF; DNA: TGCGCCACCGGGACAGGGCCGGTCACTGAAGCTTTCTTT
V: TRBV12-3/TRBV12-4; D: TRBD1; J: TRBJ2-7; size: NA; CDR3: CASSFDPNQRTGPPYEQYF; DNA: TGTGCCAGCAGTTTCGACCCGAATCAACGGACAGGGCCTCCTTACGAGCAGTACTTC
V: TRBV27; D: NA; J: TRBJ2-7; size: few; CDR3: CASSALGISAAYEQYF; DNA: TGTGCCAGCAGCGCCCTCGGGATTAGCGCTGCATACGAGCAGTACTTC
V: TRBV19; D: NA; J: TRBJ2-1; size: few; CDR3: CARKKVKEGYNEQFF; DNA: TGTGCCAGGAAAAAGGTCAAGGAGGGCTACAATGAGCAGTTCTTC
V: TRBV9; D: TRBD2; J: TRBJ2-1; size: few; CDR3: CASSAEAASGRRDEQFF; DNA: TGTGCCAGCAGCGCGGAGGCGGCTAGCGGGAGGAGGGATGAGCAGTTCTTC
V: TRBV7-2; D: NA; J: TRBJ1-4; size: NA; CDR3: CASSSGVSGEKLFF; DNA: TGTGCCAGCAGCTCGGGGGTGTCGGGTGAAAAACTGTTTTTT
V: TRBV2; D: TRBD1; J: TRBJ1-1; size: many; CDR3: CASIKPGQGSGTEAFF; DNA: TGTGCCAGTATAAAGCCGGGACAGGGATCGGGAACTGAAGCTTTCTTT
V: TRBV7-2; D: TRBD2; J: TRBJ2-3; size: NA; CDR3: CASSLVREGPDTQYF; DNA: TGTGCCAGCAGCTTAGTCCGGGAGGGCCCAGATACGCAGTATTTT
V: TRBV27; D: NA; J: TRBJ2-3; size: NA; CDR3: CASSLTVSTTDTQYF; DNA: TGTGCCAGCAGTTTGACAGTTAGCACGACAGATACGCAGTATTTT
V: TRBV3-1; D: NA; J: TRBJ2-5; size: NA; CDR3: CASSQVPGAQETQYF; DNA: TGTGCCAGCAGCCAAGTCCCTGGGGCCCAAGAGACCCAGTACTTC
V: TRBV16; D: NA; J: TRBJ2-7; size: few; CDR3: CASSQYGVSSYEQYF; DNA: TGTGCCAGCAGCCAATACGGTGTCAGCTCCTACGAGCAGTACTTC
V: TRBV5-1; D: NA; J: TRBJ2-5; size: few; CDR3: CASSSFGGPETQYF; DNA: TGCGCCAGCAGCTCTTTCGGGGGGCCCGAGACCCAGTACTTC
V: TRBV7-2; D: TRBD2; J: TRBJ2-6; size: few; CDR3: CASSRAGAGANVLTF; DNA: TGTGCCAGCAGCCGTGCGGGAGCTGGGGCCAACGTCCTGACTTTC
V: TRBV20-1; D: NA; J: TRBJ2-3; size: NA; CDR3: CCALRRGGVTDTQYF; DNA: TGCTGTGCTCTGCGGAGGGGGGGAGTGACAGATACGCAGTATTTT
V: TRBV5-1; D: TRBD1; J: TRBJ1-1; size: few; CDR3: CASSSTGTAIEAFF; DNA: TGCGCCAGCAGCTCAACCGGGACAGCGATTGAAGCTTTCTTT
V: TRBV6-2/TRBV6-3; D: NA; J: TRBJ2-2; size: many; CDR3: CASSYSGPGLSNTGELFF; DNA: TGTGCCAGCAGTTACTCGGGCCCGGGACTCTCGAACACCGGGGAGCTGTTTTTT
V: TRBV6-5; D: NA; J: TRBJ2-1; size: NA; CDR3: CGSSYRERGEQFF; DNA: TGTGGCAGCAGTTACCGGGAGAGGGGGGAGCAGTTCTTC
V: TRBV4-2; D: NA; J: TRBJ2-3; size: NA; CDR3: CASSQLEEDTQYF; DNA: TGTGCCAGCAGCCAATTGGAGGAAGATACGCAGTATTTT
V: TRBV20-1; D: NA; J: TRBJ2-7; size: NA; CDR3: CSARPYGSYEQYF; DNA: TGCAGTGCTCGACCGTATGGCTCCTACGAGCAGTACTTC
V: TRBV7-2; D: NA; J: TRBJ2-5; size: few; CDR3: CASSFGSGGLETQYF; DNA: TGTGCCAGCAGCTTTGGCTCTGGGGGCTTAGAGACCCAGTACTTC
V: TRBV12-3/TRBV12-4; D: NA; J: TRBJ1-1; size: NA; CDR3: CASSPGAGMNTEAFF; DNA: TGTGCCAGCAGTCCGGGAGCCGGAATGAACACTGAAGCTTTCTTT
V: TRBV29-1; D: NA; J: TRBJ1-4; size: few; CDR3: CSVVPRATNEKLFF; DNA: TGCAGCGTTGTTCCAAGGGCAACTAATGAAAAACTGTTTTTT
V: TRBV6-1; D: NA; J: TRBJ2-3; size: NA; CDR3: CASRQSGLAIDTQYF; DNA: TGTGCCAGCAGACAATCGGGACTGGCCATAGATACGCAGTATTTT
V: TRBV4-1; D: NA; J: TRBJ1-1; size: few; CDR3: CASSRYRERTEAFF; DNA: TGCGCCAGCAGCCGCTACAGGGAACGCACTGAAGCTTTCTTT
V: TRBV29-1; D: NA; J: TRBJ2-1; size: few; CDR3: CSVQTPLQGRGNEQFF; DNA: TGCAGCGTTCAAACCCCCCTTCAGGGGCGCGGCAATGAGCAGTTCTTC
V: TRBV5-5; D: NA; J: TRBJ2-7; size: NA; CDR3: CASSLEESLSQYF; DNA: TGTGCCAGCAGCTTGGAAGAGTCGTTAAGTCAGTACTTC